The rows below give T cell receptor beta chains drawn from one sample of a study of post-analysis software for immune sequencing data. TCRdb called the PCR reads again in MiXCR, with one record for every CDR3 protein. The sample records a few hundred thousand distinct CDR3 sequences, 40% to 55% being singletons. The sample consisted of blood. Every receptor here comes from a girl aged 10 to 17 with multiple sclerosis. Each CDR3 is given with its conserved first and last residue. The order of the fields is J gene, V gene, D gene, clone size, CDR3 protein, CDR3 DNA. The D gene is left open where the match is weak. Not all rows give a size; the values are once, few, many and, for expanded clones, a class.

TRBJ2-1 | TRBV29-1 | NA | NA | CSVQGRYNEQFF | TGCAGCGTTCAGGGGCGCTACAATGAGCAGTTCTTC
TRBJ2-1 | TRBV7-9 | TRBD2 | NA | CASSLSTRPGLANEQFF | TGTGCCAGCAGCTTATCAACCAGGCCGGGACTAGCCAATGAGCAGTTCTTC
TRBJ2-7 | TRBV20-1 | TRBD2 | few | CSAAGLAGRNEQYF | TGCAGTGCTGCGGGACTAGCGGGCCGAAACGAGCAGTACTTC
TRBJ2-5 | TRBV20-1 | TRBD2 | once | CSARVSWREGRGETQYF | TGTAGTGCCAGAGTCTCCTGGCGGGAGGGCCGGGGAGAGACCCAGTACTTC
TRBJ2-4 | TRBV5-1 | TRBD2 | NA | CAGKGTTTGGSIQYF | TGCGCCGGCAAGGGGACTACTACAGGAGGGAGCATTCAGTACTTC
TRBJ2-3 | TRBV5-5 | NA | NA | CASSLFVTSTDTQYF | TGTGCCAGCAGCCTGTTTGTCACTAGCACAGATACGCAGTATTTT
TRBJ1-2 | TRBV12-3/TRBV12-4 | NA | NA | CASSLVVGGSYGYTF | TGTGCCAGCAGTTTAGTAGTAGGGGGATCCTATGGCTACACCTTC
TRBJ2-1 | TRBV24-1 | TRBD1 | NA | CATSYPDRGRYNEQFF | TGTGCCACCAGTTACCCTGACAGGGGGCGCTACAATGAGCAGTTCTTC
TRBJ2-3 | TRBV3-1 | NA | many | CASSQRDTQYF | TGCGCCAGCAGCCAAAGGGACACGCAGTATTTT
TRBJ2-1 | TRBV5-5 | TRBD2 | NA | CASSGGLAGNEQFF | TGTGCCAGCAGCGGGGGACTAGCGGGCAATGAGCAGTTCTTC
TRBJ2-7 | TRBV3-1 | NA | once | CASSQDGKYEQYF | TGTGCCAGCAGCCAAGATGGGAAATACGAGCAGTACTTC
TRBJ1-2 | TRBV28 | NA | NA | CASSSNRYGYTF | TGTGCCAGCAGTTCTAACAGATATGGCTACACCTTC
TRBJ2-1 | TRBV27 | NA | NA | CASSPPGAQISYNEQFF | TGTGCCAGCAGTCCACCAGGGGCGCAAATCTCCTACAATGAGCAGTTCTTC
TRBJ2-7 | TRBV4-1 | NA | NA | CASSQDQAYEQYF | TGCGCCAGCAGCCAAGATCAAGCCTACGAGCAGTACTTC
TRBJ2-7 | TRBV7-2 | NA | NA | CASSLDWSGWGAIKDEQYF | TGTGCCAGCAGCTTAGACTGGTCCGGATGGGGGGCGATCAAGGACGAGCAGTACTTC
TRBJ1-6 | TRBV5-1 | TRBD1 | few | CASSRDRGGSPLHF | TGCGCCAGCAGCCGTGACAGGGGTGGCTCACCCCTCCACTTT
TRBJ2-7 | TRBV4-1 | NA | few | CASSQDGQPSYEQYF | TGCGCCAGCAGCCAAGATGGGCAGCCCTCCTACGAGCAGTACTTC
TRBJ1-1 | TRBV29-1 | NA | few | CSVGYRDTEAFF | TGCAGCGTGGGATACAGGGACACTGAAGCTTTCTTT
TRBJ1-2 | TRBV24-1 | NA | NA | CATSGPGNYGYTF | TGTGCCACCAGTGGCCCAGGAAACTATGGCTACACCTTC
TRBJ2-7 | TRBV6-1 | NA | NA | CASSAGNYYEQYF | TGTGCCAGCAGTGCGGGGAACTACTACGAGCAGTACTTC
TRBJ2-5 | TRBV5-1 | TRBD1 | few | CASSFQGTVETQYF | TGCGCCAGCAGCTTCCAAGGGACAGTTGAGACCCAGTACTTC
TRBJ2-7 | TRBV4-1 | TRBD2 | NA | CASSSHREREAYEQYF | TGCGCCAGCAGTTCACATAGGGAGCGGGAAGCCTACGAGCAGTACTTC
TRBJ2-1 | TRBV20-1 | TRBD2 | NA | CSASDVAGEVNEQFF | TGCAGTGCTAGCGACGTAGCGGGAGAAGTAAATGAGCAGTTCTTC
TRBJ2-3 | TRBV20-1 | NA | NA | CSASTLDRSDTQYF | TGCAGTGCTAGCACGCTAGACAGATCAGATACGCAGTATTTT
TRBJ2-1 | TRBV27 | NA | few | CASSPEGGAPDEQFF | TGTGCCAGCAGTCCCGAGGGGGGGGCTCCGGATGAGCAGTTCTTC
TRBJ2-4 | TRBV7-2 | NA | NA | CASSLEGGVAKNIQYF | TGTGCCAGCAGCTTAGAGGGTGGAGTGGCCAAAAACATTCAGTACTTC
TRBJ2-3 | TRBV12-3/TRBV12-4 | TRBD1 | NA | CASSRQGLRTDTQYF | TGTGCCAGCAGTAGACAGGGGTTGAGAACAGATACGCAGTATTTT
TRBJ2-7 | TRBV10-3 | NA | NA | CAISEPTGDYEQYF | TGTGCCATCAGTGAACCAACAGGAGATTACGAGCAGTACTTC